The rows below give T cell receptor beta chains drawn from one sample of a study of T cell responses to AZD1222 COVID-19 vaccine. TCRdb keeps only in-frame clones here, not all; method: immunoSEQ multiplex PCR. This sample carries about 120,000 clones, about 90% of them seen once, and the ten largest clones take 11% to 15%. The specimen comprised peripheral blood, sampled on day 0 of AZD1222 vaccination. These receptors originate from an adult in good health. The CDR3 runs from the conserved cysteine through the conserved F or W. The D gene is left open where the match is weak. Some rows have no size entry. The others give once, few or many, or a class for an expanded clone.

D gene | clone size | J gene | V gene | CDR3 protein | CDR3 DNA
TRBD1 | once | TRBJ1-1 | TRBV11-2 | CASSREQGGNTEAFF | TGTGCCAGCAGCCGCGAGCAGGGGGGTAACACTGAAGCTTTCTTT
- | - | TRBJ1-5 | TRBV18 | CASPSQGRQPQHF | TGTGCCAGCCCCTCCCAAGGGCGGCAGCCCCAGCATTTT
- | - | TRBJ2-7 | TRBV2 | CASSVMGAYEQYF | TGTGCCAGCAGTGTAATGGGGGCCTACGAGCAGTACTTC
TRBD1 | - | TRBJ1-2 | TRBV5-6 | CASSLGTGLYHGYTF | TGTGCCAGCAGCCTGGGGACAGGGTTATATCATGGCTACACCTTC
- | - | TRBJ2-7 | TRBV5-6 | CASSVFVRVVPSGEQYF | TGTGCCAGCAGCGTTTTTGTCAGGGTTGTCCCCTCGGGCGAGCAGTACTTC
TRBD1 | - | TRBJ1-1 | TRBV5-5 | CASSPRTGLNTEAFF | TGTGCCAGCAGCCCCCGGACAGGTTTAAACACTGAAGCTTTCTTT
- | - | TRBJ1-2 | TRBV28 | CASSLGGFGYGYTF | TGTGCCAGCAGTTTGGGGGGGTTCGGCTATGGCTACACCTTC
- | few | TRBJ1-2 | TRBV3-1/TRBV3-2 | CASSQASGRGGYGYTF | TGTGCCAGCAGCCAAGCTTCGGGCCGAGGGGGCTATGGCTACACCTTC
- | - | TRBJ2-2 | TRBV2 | CAIPSQRNTGELFF | TGTGCCATCCCATCCCAGAGAAACACCGGGGAGCTGTTTTTT
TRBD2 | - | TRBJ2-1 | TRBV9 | CASSASAGVGYNEQFF | TGTGCCAGCAGCGCCTCAGCGGGAGTGGGCTACAATGAGCAGTTCTTC
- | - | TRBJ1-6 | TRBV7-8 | CASSPETGFNSPLHF | TGTGCCAGCAGCCCTGAGACAGGCTTTAATTCACCCCTCCACTTT
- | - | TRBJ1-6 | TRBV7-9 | CASSPGPHNSPLHF | TGTGCCAGCAGCCCCGGACCGCACAATTCACCCCTCCACTTT
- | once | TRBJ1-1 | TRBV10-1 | CASSDQETEAFF | TGCGCCAGCAGTGACCAGGAGACTGAAGCTTTCTTT
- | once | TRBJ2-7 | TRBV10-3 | CAISDLNEQYF | TGTGCCATCAGTGACCTTAACGAGCAGTACTTC
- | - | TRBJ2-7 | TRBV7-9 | CASSLEGALDEQYF | TGTGCCAGCAGCTTAGAAGGCGCTCTGGACGAGCAGTACTTC
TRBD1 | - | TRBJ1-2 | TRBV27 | CASSSTGDYGYTF | TGTGCCAGCAGCTCGACAGGGGACTATGGCTACACCTTC
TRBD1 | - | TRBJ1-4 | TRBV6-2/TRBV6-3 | CASSRPGTAQNEKLFF | TGTGCCAGCAGCAGACCCGGGACAGCTCAGAATGAAAAACTGTTTTTT
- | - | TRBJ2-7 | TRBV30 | CAGPGPRGEQYF | TGTGCCGGACCGGGCCCTCGAGGCGAGCAGTACTTC
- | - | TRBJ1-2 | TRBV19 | CASSIDQALGGYTF | TGTGCCAGTAGTATAGATCAGGCCCTTGGGGGCTACACCTTC
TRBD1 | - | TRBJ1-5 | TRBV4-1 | CASSPWDRGNQPQHF | TGCGCCAGCAGCCCTTGGGACAGAGGCAATCAGCCCCAGCATTTT
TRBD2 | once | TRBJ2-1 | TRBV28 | CASSPGTSGSSEQFF | TGTGCCAGCAGTCCCGGGACTAGCGGGAGTAGTGAGCAGTTCTTC
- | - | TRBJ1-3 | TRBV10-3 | CAISESGISGNTIYF | TGTGCCATCAGTGAGTCAGGTATCTCTGGAAACACCATATATTTT
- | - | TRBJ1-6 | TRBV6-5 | CASSYSLQARGSPLHF | TGTGCCAGCAGTTACTCTTTGCAGGCTAGGGGGTCACCCCTCCACTTT
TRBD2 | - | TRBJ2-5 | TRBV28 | CASSPGGETQYF | TGTGCCAGCAGCCCGGGGGGAGAGACCCAGTACTTC
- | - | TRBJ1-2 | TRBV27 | CASSWDRTGYGYTF | TGTGCCAGCAGTTGGGATAGAACTGGCTATGGCTACACCTTC
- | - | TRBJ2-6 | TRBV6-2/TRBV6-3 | CASSYSGAGANVLTF | TGTGCCAGCAGTTACTCGGGGGCTGGGGCCAACGTCCTGACTTTC
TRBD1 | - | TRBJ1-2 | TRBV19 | CASRTGLHNGYTF | TGTGCCAGTAGGACAGGGTTACATAATGGCTACACCTTC
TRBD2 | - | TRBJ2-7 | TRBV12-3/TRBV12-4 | CASKSGGYYEQYF | TGTGCCAGCAAAAGCGGGGGTTACTACGAGCAGTACTTC
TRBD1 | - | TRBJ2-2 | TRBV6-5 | CASRTDRVGGELFF | TGTGCCAGCAGGACGGACAGGGTGGGCGGGGAGCTGTTTTTT
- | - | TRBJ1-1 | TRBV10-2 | CASTRQAPSEDTEAFF | TGCGCCAGCACTCGGCAGGCCCCAAGCGAGGACACTGAAGCTTTCTTT
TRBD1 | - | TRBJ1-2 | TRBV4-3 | CASSQGTGGGGGYTF | TGCGCCAGCAGCCAAGGGACAGGGGGCGGTGGCGGCTACACCTTC
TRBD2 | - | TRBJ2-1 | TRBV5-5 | CASSSGTSGIQPYNEQFF | TGTGCCAGCAGCTCCGGGACTAGCGGGATTCAACCCTACAATGAGCAGTTCTTC
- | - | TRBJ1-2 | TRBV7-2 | CASSLVADREYGYTF | TGTGCCAGCAGCTTAGTTGCCGACAGAGAGTATGGCTACACCTTC